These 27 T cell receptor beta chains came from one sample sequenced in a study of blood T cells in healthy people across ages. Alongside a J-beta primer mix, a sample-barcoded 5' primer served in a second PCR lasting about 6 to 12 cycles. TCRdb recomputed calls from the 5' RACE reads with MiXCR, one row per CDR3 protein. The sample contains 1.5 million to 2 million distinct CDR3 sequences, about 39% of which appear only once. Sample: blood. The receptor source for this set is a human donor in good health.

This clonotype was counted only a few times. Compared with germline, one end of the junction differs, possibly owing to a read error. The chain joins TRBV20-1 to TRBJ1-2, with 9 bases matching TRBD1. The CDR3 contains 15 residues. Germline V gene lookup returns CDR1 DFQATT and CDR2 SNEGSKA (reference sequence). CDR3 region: CSGSPNDRGVNGCTF. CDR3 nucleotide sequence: TGCAGTGGTAGCCCTAACGACAGGGGGGTGAATGGCTGCACCTTC.

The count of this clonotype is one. For the CDR3, the DNA is TGCAGCGTCCTACAGGATAACACTGAAGCTTTCTTT. It encodes CSVLQDNTEAFF. The V gene is TRBV29-1, the J gene TRBJ1-1; D is possibly TRBD1 (5 bases). From germline, CDR1 is SQVTM and CDR2 ANQGSEA. The CDR3 consists of 12 residues. Deletions cut 6 bases from V and 2 bases from J, with 10 bases between.

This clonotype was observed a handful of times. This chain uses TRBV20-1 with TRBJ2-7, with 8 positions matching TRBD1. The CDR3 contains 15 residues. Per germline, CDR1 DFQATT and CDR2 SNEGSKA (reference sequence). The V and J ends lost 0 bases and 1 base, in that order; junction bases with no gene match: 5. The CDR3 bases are TGCAGTGCTAGAGATCGTGGGACAGGATCCTACGAGCAGTACTTC. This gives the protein CSARDRGTGSYEQYF.

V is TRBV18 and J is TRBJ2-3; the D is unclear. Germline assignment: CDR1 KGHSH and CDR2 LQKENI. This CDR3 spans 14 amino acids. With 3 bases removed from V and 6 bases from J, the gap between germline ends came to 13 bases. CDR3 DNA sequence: TGTGCCAGCTCACCGCCCGTGGTTTTGGATACGCAGTATTTT. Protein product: CASSPPVVLDTQYF. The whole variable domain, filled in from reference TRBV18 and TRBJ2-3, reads NAGVMQNPRHLVRRRGQEARLRCSPMKGHSHVYWYRQLPEEGLKFMVYLQKENIIDESGMPKERFSAEFPKEGPSILRIQQVVRGDSAAYFCASSPPVVLDTQYFGPGTRLTVL.

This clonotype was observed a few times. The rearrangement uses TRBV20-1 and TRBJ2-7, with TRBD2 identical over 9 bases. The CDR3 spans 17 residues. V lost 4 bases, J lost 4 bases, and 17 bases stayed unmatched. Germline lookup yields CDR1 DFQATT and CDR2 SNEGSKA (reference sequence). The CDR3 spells CSANHRRGRGGLYEQYF. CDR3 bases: TGCAGTGCTAACCACAGGCGGGGGCGGGGGGGCTTGTACGAGCAGTACTTC.

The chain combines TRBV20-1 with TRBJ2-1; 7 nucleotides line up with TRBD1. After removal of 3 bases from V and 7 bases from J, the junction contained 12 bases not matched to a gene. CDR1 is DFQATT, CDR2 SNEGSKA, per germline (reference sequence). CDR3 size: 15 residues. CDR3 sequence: CSASGLGGFLNEQFF. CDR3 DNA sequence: TGCAGTGCTAGTGGATTAGGGGGCTTCTTGAATGAGCAGTTCTTC.

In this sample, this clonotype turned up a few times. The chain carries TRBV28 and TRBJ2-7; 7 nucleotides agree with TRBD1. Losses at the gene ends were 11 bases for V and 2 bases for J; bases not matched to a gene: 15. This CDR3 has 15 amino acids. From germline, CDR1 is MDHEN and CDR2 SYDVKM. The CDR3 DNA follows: TGTGCCGGATCCCGTACGAGAGGGGGCCCCTACGAGCAGTACTTC. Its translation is CAGSRTRGGPYEQYF.

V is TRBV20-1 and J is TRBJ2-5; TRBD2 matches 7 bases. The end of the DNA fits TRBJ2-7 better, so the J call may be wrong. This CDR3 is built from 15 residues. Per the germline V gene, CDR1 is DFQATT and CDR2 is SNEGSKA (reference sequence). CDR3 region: CSATSYASGLHEQYF. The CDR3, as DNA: TGCAGTGCTACCTCCTATGCTAGCGGCTTACACGAGCAGTACTTC.

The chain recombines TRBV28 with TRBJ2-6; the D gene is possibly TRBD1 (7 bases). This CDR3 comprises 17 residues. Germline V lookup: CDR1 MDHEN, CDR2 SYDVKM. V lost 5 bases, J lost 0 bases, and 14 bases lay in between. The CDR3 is CASSQGGLSSGANVLTF. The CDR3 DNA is TGTGCCAGCAGTCAGGGGGGACTTAGCTCTGGGGCCAACGTCCTGACTTTC. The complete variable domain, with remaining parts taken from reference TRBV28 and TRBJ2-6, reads DVKVTQSSRYLVKRTGEKVFLECVQDMDHENMFWYRQDPGLGLRLIYFSYDVKMKEKGDIPEGYSVSREKKERFSLILESASTNQTSMYLCASSQGGLSSGANVLTFGAGSRLTVL.

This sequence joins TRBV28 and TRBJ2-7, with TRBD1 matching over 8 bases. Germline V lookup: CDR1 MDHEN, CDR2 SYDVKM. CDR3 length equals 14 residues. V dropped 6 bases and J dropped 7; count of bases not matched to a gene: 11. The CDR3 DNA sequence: TGTGCCAGCAGAAGACAGGGGAGTGGAAATGAGCAGTACTTC. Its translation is CASRRQGSGNEQYF.

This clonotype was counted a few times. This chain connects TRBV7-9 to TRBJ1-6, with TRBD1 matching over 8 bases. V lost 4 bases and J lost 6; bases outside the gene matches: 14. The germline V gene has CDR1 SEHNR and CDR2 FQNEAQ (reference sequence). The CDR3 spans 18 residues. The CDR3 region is CASSYRTGKENRNSPLHF. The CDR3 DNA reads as TGTGCCAGCAGCTATCGGACAGGGAAAGAAAACCGTAATTCACCCCTCCACTTT.

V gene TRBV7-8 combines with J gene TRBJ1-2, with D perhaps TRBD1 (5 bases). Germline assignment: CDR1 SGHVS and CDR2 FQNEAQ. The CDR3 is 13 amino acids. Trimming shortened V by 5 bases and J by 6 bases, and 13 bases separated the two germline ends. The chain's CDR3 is CASSPRGHHGYTF. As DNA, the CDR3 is TGTGCCAGCAGCCCCCGAGGACACCATGGCTACACCTTC.

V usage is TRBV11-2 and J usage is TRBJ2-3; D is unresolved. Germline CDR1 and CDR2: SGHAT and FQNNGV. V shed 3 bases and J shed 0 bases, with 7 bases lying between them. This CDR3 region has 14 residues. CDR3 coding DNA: TGTGCCAGCAGCTTCCTAACTAGCACAGATACGCAGTATTTT. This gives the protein CASSFLTSTDTQYF.

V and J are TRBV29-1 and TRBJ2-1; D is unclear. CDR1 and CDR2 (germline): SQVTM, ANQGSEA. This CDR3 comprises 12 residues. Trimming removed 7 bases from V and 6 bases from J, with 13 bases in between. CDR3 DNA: TGCAGCGCCTCCCTAGTTCTCAATGAGCAGTTCTTC. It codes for CSASLVLNEQFF.

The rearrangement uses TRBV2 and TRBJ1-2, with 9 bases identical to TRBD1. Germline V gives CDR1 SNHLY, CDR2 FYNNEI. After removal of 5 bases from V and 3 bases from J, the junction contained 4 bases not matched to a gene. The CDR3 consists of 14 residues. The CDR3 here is CASSWTGVDYGYTF. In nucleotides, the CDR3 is TGTGCCAGCAGTTGGACAGGGGTAGACTATGGCTACACCTTC.

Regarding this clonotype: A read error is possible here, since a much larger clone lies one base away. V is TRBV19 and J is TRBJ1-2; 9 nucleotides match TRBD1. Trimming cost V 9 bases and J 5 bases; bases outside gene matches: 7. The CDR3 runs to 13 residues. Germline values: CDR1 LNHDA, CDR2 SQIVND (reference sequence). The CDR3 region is CASRRDRVYGYTF. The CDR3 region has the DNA TGTGCCAGCCGCCGGGACAGGGTGTATGGCTACACCTTC.

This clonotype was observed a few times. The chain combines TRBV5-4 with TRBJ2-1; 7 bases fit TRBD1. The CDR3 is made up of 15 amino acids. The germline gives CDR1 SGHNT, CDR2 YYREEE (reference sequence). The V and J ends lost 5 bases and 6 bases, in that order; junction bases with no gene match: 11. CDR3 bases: TGTGCCAGCAGGGGGACAGACGCCGGGGTCAATGAGCAGTTCTTC. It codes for CASRGTDAGVNEQFF.

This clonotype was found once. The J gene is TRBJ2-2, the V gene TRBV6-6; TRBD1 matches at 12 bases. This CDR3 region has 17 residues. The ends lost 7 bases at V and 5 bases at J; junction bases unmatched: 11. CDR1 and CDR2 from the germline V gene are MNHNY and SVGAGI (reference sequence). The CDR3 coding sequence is TGTGCCAGCACCCACTGGGGGACAGGGGGCGCAACCGGGGAGCTGTTTTTT. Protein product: CASTHWGTGGATGELFF.

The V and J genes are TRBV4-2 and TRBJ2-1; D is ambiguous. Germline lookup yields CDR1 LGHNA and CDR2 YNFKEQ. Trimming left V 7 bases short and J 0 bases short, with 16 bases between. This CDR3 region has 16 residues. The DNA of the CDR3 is TGTGCCAGCATCCCAGGCCCCCTAAGCTCCTACAATGAGCAGTTCTTC. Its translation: CASIPGPLSSYNEQFF.

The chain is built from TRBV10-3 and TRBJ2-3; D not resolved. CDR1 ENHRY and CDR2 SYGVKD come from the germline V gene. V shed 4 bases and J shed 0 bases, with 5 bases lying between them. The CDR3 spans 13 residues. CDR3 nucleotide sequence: TGTGCCATCAGTGTGCAGAGCACAGATACGCAGTATTTT. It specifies CAISVQSTDTQYF.

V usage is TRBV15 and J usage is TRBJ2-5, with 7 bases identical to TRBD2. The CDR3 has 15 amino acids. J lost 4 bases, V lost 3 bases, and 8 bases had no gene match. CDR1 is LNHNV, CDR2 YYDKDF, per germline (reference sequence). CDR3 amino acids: CATSSYQGGRETQYF. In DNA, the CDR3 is TGTGCCACCAGCAGTTACCAGGGAGGGAGAGAGACCCAGTACTTC.

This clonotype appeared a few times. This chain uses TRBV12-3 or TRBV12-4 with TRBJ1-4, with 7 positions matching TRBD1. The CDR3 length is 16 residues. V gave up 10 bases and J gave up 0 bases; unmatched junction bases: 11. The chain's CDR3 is CATALGQAATNEKLFF. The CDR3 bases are TGTGCCACCGCGCTAGGACAGGCAGCAACTAATGAAAAACTGTTTTTT.

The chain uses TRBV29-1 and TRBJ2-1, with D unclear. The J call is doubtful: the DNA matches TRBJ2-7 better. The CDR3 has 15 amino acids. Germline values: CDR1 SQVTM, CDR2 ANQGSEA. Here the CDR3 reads CSVERLYRAYNEQYF. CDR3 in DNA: TGCAGCGTTGAGAGGTTGTACCGCGCCTACAATGAGCAGTACTTC.

CDR3 DNA sequence: TGCGCCAGCAGCCAAGCGATGCTGACTGAAGCTTTCTTT. Translation: CASSQAMLTEAFF. V usage is TRBV4-3 and J usage is TRBJ1-1; no reliable D call. This CDR3 has 13 residues. The V end was cut by 1 base, the J end by 5 bases, with 8 bases between. The germline V gene encodes CDR1 LGHNA and CDR2 YSLEER.

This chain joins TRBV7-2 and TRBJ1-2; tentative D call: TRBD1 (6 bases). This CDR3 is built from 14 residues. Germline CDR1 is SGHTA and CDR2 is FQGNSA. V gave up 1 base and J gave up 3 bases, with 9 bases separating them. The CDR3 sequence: CASSLVGAYYGYTF. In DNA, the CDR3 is TGTGCCAGCAGCTTAGTGGGGGCGTACTATGGCTACACCTTC. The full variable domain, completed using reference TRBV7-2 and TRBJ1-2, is GAGVSQSPSNKVTEKGKDVELRCDPISGHTALYWYRQSLGQGLEFLIYFQGNSAPDKSGLPSDRFSAERTGGSVSTLTIQRTQQEDSAVYLCASSLVGAYYGYTFGSGTRLTVV.

The CDR3 reads CASSALQGNFNYGYTF. Here the CDR3 DNA reads TGTGCCAGCAGCGCTCTTCAGGGAAATTTTAACTATGGCTACACCTTC. This chain joins TRBV7-8 and TRBJ1-2, with a possible D match to TRBD1 (5 bases). CDR1 and CDR2 (germline): SGHVS, FQNEAQ. This CDR3 comprises 16 residues. Trimming left V 5 bases short and J 1 base short, with 17 bases between.

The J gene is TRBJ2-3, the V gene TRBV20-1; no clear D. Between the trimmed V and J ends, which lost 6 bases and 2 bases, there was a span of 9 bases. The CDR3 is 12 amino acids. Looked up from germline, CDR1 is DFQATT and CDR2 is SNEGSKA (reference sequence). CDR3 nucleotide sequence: TGCAGTGCCCCAAGTAACACAGATACGCAGTATTTT. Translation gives CSAPSNTDTQYF.